This T cell receptor beta chain was identified during a study of T cell changes during pregnancy in multiple sclerosis. Sequencing used immunoSEQ multiplex PCR; TCRdb keeps in-frame clones, though not all of them. The sample carries about 40,000 clones, 92% recorded once. The V gene end was trimmed by 3 bases and the J gene end by 5 bases; junction bases not matched to a gene: 10. This CDR3 contains 17 residues. Germline lookup yields CDR1 SGDLS and CDR2 YYNGEE. The source material was CD8+ T cells from peripheral blood mononuclear cells, sampled in the first trimester of pregnancy. This clonotype was sampled from a female donor with multiple sclerosis, enrolled in a pregnancy study. V and J are TRBV9 and TRBJ2-3; 12 bases fit TRBD2. The CDR3 coding sequence is TGTGCCAGCAGCGCTCCAACTAGCGGGGGGCTACAAGATACGCAGTATTTT. Protein sequence: CASSAPTSGGLQDTQYF.